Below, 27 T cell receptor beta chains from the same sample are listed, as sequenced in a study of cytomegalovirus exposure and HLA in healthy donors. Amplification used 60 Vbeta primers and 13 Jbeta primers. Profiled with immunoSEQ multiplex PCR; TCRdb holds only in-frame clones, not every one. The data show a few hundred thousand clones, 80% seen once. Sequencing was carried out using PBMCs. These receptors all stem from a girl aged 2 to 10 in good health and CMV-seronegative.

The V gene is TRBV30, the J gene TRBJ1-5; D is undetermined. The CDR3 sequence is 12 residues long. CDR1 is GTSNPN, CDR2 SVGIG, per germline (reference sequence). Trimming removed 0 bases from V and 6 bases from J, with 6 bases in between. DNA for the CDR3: TGTGCCTGGAGTGTCTCCAGTCAGCCCCAGCATTTT. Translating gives CAWSVSSQPQHF.

The CDR3 DNA is TGTGCCAGCAGCTTAGTTACAGGGAACAATCAGCCCCAGCATTTT. Translating gives CASSLVTGNNQPQHF. The chain has TRBV7-2 and TRBJ1-5; a possible D gene is TRBD1 (6 bases). The CDR3 is made up of 15 amino acids. V lost 1 base and J lost 3, with 10 bases in between. Germline assignment: CDR1 SGHTA and CDR2 FQGNSA.

The CDR3 loop is CAWSYGTGGNQPQHF. The CDR3 DNA reads TGTGCCTGGAGCTATGGGACAGGAGGTAATCAGCCCCAGCATTTT. This chain connects TRBV30 to TRBJ1-5; 8 bases are a match to TRBD1. With 3 bases clipped from V and 4 bases from J, the junction kept 8 bases outside the gene matches. CDR1 is GTSNPN, CDR2 SVGIG, per germline (reference sequence). CDR3 length: 15 residues. The full variable domain, with the rest looked up from reference TRBV30 and TRBJ1-5, is SQTIHQWPATLVQPVGSPLSLECTVEGTSNPNLYWYRQAAGRGLQLLFYSVGIGQISSEVPQNLSASRPQDRQFILSSKKLLLSDSGFYLCAWSYGTGGNQPQHFGDGTRLSIL.

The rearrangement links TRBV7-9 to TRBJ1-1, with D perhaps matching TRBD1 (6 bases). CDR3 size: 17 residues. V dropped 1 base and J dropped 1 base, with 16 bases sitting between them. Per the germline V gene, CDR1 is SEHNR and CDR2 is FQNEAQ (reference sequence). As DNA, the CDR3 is TGTGCCAGCAGCTTAGATATTTGGGCAGGGGAGAACACTGAAGCTTTCTTT. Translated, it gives CASSLDIWAGENTEAFF.

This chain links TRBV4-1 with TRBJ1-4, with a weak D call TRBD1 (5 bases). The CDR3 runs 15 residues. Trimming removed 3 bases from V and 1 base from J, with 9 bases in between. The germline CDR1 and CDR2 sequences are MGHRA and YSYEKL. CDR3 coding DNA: TGCGCCAGCAGCCATCAGACAGTAACTAATGAAAAACTGTTTTTT. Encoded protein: CASSHQTVTNEKLFF.

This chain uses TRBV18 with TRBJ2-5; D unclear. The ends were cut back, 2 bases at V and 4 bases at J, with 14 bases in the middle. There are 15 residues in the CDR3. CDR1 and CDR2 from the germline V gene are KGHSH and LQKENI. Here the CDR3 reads CASSPASGLGETQYF. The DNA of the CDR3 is TGTGCCAGCTCACCAGCTTCAGGATTAGGAGAGACCCAGTACTTC. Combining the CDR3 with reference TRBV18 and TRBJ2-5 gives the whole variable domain NAGVMQNPRHLVRRRGQEARLRCSPMKGHSHVYWYRQLPEEGLKFMVYLQKENIIDESGMPKERFSAEFPKEGPSILRIQQVVRGDSAAYFCASSPASGLGETQYFGPGTRLLVL.

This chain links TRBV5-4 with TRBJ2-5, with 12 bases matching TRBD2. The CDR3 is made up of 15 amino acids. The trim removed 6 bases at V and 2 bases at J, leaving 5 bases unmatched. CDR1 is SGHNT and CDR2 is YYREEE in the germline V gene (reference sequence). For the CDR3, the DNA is TGTGCCAGCACTCAACTAGCGGGAGGTCAAGAGACCCAGTACTTC. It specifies CASTQLAGGQETQYF. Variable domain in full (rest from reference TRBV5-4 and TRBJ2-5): ETGVTQSPTHLIKTRGQQVTLRCSSQSGHNTVSWYQQALGQGPQFIFQYYREEENGRGNFPPRFSGLQFPNYSSELNVNALELDDSALYLCASTQLAGGQETQYFGPGTRLLVL.

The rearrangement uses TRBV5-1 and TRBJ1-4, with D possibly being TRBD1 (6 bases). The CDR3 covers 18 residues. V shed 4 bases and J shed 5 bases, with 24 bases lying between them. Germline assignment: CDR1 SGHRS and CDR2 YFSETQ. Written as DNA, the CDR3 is TGCGCCAGCAGCGTAGGACAGCGATATGATGGGGGAAATGAAAAACTGTTTTTT. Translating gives CASSVGQRYDGGNEKLFF.

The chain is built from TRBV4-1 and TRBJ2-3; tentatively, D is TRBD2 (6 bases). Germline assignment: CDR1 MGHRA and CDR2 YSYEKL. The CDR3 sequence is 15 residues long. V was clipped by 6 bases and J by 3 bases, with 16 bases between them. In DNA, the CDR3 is TGCGCCAGCAGTCGCGGCCGGGAGCTAACAGATACGCAGTATTTT. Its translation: CASSRGRELTDTQYF.

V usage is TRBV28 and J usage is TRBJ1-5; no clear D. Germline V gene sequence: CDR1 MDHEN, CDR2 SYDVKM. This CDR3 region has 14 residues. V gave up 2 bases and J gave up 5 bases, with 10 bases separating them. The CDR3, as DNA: TGTGCCAGCAGTTTAGGAGGGTGGGATCAGCCCCAGCATTTT. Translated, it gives CASSLGGWDQPQHF.

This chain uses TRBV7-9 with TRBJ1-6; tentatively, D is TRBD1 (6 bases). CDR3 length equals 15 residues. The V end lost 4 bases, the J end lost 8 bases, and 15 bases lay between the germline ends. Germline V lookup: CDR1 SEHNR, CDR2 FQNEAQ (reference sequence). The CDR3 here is CASSSPGQHHSPLHF. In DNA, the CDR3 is TGTGCCAGCAGCTCCCCGGGACAACACCATTCACCCCTCCACTTT.

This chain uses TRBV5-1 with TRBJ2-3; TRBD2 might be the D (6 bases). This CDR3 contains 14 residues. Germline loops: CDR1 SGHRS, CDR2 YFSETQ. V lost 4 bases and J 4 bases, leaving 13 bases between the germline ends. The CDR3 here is CASSGGAPADTQYF. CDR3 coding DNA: TGCGCCAGCAGCGGCGGGGCCCCGGCAGATACGCAGTATTTT.

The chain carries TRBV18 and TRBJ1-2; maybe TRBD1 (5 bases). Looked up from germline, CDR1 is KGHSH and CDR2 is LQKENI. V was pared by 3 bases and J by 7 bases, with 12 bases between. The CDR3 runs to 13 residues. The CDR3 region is CASSPRGDPGYTF. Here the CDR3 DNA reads TGTGCCAGCTCACCTCGGGGGGATCCTGGCTACACCTTC.

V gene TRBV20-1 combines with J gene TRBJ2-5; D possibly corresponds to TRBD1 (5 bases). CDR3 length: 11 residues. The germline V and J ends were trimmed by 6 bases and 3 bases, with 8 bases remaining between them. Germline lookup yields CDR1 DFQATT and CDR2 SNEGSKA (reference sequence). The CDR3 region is CSAGREETQYF. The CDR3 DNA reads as TGCAGTGCCGGCAGGGAAGAGACCCAGTACTTC.

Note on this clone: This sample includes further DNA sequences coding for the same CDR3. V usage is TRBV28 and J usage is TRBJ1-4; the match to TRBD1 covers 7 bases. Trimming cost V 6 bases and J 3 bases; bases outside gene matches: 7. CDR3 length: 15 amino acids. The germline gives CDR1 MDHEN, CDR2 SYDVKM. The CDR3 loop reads CASRSPTGANEKLFF. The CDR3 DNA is TGTGCCAGCAGGTCTCCAACAGGGGCTAATGAAAAACTGTTTTTT.

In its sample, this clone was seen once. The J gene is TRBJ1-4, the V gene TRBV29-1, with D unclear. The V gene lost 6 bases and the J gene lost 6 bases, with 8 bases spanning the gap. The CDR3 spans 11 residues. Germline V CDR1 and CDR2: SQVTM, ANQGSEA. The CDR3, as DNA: TGCAGCGTCAGGAAAGATGAAAAACTGTTTTTT. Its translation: CSVRKDEKLFF.

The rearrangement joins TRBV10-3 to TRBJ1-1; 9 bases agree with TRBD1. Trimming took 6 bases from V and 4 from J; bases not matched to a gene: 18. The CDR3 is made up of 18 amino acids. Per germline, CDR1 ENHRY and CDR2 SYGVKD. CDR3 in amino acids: CAISGVGTGLWVSTEAFF. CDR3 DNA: TGTGCCATCAGCGGGGTGGGGACAGGGCTTTGGGTTAGCACTGAAGCTTTCTTT.

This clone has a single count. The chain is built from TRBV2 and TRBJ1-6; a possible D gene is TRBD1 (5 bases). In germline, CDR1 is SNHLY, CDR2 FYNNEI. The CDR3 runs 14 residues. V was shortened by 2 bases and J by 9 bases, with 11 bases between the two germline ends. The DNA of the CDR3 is TGTGCCAGCAGTGAACGGTGGGGCGGTTCACCCCTCCACTTT. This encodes CASSERWGGSPLHF. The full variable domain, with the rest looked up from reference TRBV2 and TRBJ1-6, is EPEVTQTPSHQVTQMGQEVILRCVPISNHLYFYWYRQILGQKVEFLVSFYNNEISEKSEIFDDQFSVERPDGSNFTLKIRSTKLEDSAMYFCASSERWGGSPLHFGNGTRLTVT.

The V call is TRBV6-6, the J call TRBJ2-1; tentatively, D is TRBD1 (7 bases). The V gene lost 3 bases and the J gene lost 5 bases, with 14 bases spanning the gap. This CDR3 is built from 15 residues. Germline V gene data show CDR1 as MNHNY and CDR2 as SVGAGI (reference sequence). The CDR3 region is CASSYYAGQNNEQFF. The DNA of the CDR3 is TGTGCCAGCAGTTATTACGCGGGACAGAACAATGAGCAGTTCTTC.

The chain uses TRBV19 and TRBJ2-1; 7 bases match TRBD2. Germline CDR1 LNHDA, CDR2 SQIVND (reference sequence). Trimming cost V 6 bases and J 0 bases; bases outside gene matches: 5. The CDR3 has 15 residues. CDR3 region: CASSWGGSSYNEQFF. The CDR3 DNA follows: TGTGCCAGTAGCTGGGGGGGGAGCTCCTACAATGAGCAGTTCTTC. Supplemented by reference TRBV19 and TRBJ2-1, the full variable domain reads DGGITQSPKYLFRKEGQNVTLSCEQNLNHDAMYWYRQDPGQGLRLIYYSQIVNDFQKGDIAEGYSVSREKKESFPLTVTSAQKNPTAFYLCASSWGGSSYNEQFFGPGTRLTVL.

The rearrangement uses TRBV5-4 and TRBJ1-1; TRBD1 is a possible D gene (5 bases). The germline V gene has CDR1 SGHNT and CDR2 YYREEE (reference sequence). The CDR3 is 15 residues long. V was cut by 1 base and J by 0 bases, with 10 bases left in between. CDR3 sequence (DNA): TGTGCCAGCAGCTTGCACGGGGGATTGAACACTGAAGCTTTCTTT. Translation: CASSLHGGLNTEAFF.

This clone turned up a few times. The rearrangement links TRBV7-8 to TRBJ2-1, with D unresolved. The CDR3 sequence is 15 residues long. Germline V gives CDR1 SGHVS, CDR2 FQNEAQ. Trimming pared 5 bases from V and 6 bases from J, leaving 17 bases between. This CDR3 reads CASSPTRVPGNEQFF. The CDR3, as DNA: TGTGCCAGCAGCCCTACCCGGGTCCCCGGCAATGAGCAGTTCTTC.

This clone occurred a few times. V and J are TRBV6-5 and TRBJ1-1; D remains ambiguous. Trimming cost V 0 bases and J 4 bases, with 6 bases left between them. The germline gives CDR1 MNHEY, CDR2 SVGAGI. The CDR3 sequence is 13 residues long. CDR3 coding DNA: TGTGCCAGCAGTTACTCGTCGTTCACTGAAGCTTTCTTT. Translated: CASSYSSFTEAFF.

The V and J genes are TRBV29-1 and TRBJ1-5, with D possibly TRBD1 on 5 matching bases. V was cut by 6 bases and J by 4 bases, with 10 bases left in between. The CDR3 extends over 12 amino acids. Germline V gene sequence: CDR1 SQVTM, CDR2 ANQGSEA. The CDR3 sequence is CSVADSNQPQHF. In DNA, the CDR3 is TGCAGCGTGGCTGACAGTAATCAGCCCCAGCATTTT.

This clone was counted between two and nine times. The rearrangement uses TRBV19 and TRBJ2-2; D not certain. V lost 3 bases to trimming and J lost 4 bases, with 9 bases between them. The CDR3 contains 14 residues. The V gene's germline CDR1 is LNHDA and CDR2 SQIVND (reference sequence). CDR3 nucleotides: TGTGCCAGTAGTATGGGCTTACGCACCGGGGAGCTGTTTTTT. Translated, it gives CASSMGLRTGELFF.

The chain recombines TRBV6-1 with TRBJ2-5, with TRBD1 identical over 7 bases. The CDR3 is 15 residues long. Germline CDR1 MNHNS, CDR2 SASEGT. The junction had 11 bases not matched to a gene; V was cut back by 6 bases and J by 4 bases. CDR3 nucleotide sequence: TGTGCCAGCAGAGAAACCAGGGGGTTCGGAGAGACCCAGTACTTC. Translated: CASRETRGFGETQYF.

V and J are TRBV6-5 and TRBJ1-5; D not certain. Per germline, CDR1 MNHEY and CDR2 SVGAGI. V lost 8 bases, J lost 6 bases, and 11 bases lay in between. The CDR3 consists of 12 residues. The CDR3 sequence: CASCGGSQPQHF. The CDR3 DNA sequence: TGTGCCAGCTGTGGAGGGAGTCAGCCCCAGCATTTT.